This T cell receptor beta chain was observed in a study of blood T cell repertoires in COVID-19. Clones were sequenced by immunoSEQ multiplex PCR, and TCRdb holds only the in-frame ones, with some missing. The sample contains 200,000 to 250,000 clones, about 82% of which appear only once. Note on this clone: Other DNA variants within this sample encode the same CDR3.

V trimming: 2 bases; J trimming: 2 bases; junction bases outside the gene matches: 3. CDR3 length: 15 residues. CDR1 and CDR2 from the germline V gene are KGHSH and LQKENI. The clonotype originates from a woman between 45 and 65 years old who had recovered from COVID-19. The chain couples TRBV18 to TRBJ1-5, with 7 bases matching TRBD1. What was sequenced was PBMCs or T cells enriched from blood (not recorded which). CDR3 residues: CASSPNTGGNQPQHF. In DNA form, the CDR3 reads TGTGCCAGCTCACCAAACACAGGGGGCAATCAGCCCCAGCATTTT.